The 5 T cell receptor beta chains below all came from one sample that was sequenced in a study of tumor and adjacent non-tumor tissue in lung cancer. No cell sorting was done before RNA was extracted from the tissue. Three rounds of nested PCR, following a modified ARM-PCR protocol, produced the TCRbeta library. TCRdb fed the multiplex PCR reads into MiXCR, producing one record per CDR3 protein. The table includes some 200,000 distinct CDR3 sequences, 60% to 85% detected once. Sequenced material: lung tumor tissue. The receptors derive from a man aged 60 to 75 with non-small cell lung cancer.

Comments on this clonotype: This may stem from a read error, because a much larger clone lies one nucleotide away. The rearrangement links TRBV20-1 to TRBJ1-5, with D possibly TRBD1 on 5 matching bases. Deletions cut 3 bases from V and 5 bases from J, with 20 bases between. CDR3 size: 16 residues. Germline V gene data show CDR1 as DFQATT and CDR2 as SNEGSKA (reference sequence). The CDR3 nucleotides are TGCAGTGCTAGTTTCGGGGCTGGTCCGTCGGATCAGCCCCAGCATTTT. It specifies CSASFGAGPSDQPQHF.

As for this clonotype: Possible read error: a much larger clone is one base away. The rearrangement uses TRBV20-1 and TRBJ1-5; D gene ambiguous. The length of the CDR3 is 13 residues. Per germline, CDR1 DFQATT and CDR2 SNEGSKA (reference sequence). V was pared by 3 bases and J by 3 bases, with 9 bases between. The CDR3 protein is CSASANNNQPQHF. As DNA, the CDR3 is TGCAGTGCTAGTGCTAATAACAATCAGCCCCAGCATTTT.

To note about this clonotype: As the CDR3 is not closed by the conserved phenylalanine or tryptophan, this likely results from a read error. DNA for the CDR3: TGTGCCAGCAGCTTAGAATTCATGGTCCACGAGCAGTACTTA. Protein: CASSLEFMVHEQYL. The chain has TRBV11-3 and TRBJ2-7, with D unclear. Germline assignment: CDR1 SGHNT and CDR2 YENEEA. The CDR3 runs 14 residues. Trimming removed 0 bases from V and 5 bases from J, with 11 bases in between.

This chain links TRBV29-1 with TRBJ2-7; a possible D gene is TRBD1 (5 bases). The V and J ends lost 0 bases and 4 bases respectively, with 10 bases between them. The CDR3 is 13 residues long. Germline V gives CDR1 SQVTM, CDR2 ANQGSEA. CDR3 protein: CSVEDGRAYEQYF. CDR3 bases: TGCAGCGTTGAAGATGGCAGGGCTTACGAGCAGTACTTC.

Comment on this clonotype: The junction shows a germline mismatch at one end, possibly a read error. The gene calls are TRBV20-1 and TRBJ1-1, with D hard to call. This CDR3 is 13 amino acids long. Germline assignment: CDR1 DFQATT and CDR2 SNEGSKA (reference sequence). CDR3 DNA: TGCAATGCTAGGGCTGATCCTAACACTGAAGCTTTCTTT. Translated: CNARADPNTEAFF.